The 31 T cell receptor beta chains given below trace back to one sample, sequenced in a study of blood T cell repertoires in COVID-19. Method: immunoSEQ multiplex PCR; TCRdb's copy keeps in-frame clones and lacks some. The table includes 150,000 or so clones, almost 80% detected once. Sequencing was carried out using PBMCs or T cells enriched from blood (not recorded which). The receptors come from a woman aged 45-60 years who had recovered from COVID-19.

The rearrangement uses TRBV6-6 and TRBJ1-6; TRBD1 aligns across 10 bases. Unmatched junction bases numbered 5, after V lost 4 bases and J lost 8 bases. The CDR3 has 15 amino acids. Germline values: CDR1 MNHNY, CDR2 SVGAGI (reference sequence). CDR3 DNA: TGTGCCAGCAGTTCCCGACAGGGGGCAGATTCACCCCTCCACTTT. Translating it yields CASSSRQGADSPLHF.

V gene TRBV11-2 combines with J gene TRBJ1-6; 7 nucleotides match TRBD1. The CDR3 is 15 residues long. Unmatched junction bases numbered 7, after V lost 1 base and J lost 10 bases. From germline, CDR1 is SGHAT and CDR2 FQNNGV. CDR3 region: CASSLAGGLVSPLHF. CDR3 DNA sequence: TGTGCCAGCAGCTTAGCAGGGGGATTAGTATCACCCCTCCACTTT.

This chain uses TRBV12-3 or TRBV12-4 with TRBJ1-2; D is unclear. The CDR3 runs 12 residues. V was pared by 5 bases and J by 4 bases, with 8 bases between. CDR3 in DNA: TGTGCCAGCAGTGCAAGGAGCTATGGCTACACCTTC. Translating gives CASSARSYGYTF.

This clone was seen only a few times. The DNA for the CDR3 is TGTGCCGCCCCCGACAGGGATGGAAACACCATATATTTT. Its protein is CAAPDRDGNTIYF. The rearrangement joins TRBV12-3 or TRBV12-4 to TRBJ1-3, with 7 bases matching TRBD1. The V gene end was trimmed by 11 bases and the J gene end by 3 bases; junction bases not matched to a gene: 7. The CDR3 runs to 13 residues.

This clone was picked up one time. The chain uses TRBV24-1 and TRBJ2-1, with D perhaps TRBD1 (5 bases). This CDR3 region has 16 residues. V was pared by 1 base and J by 2 bases, with 11 bases between. The germline V gene encodes CDR1 KGHDR and CDR2 SFDVKD. This CDR3 is CATSDLPSTAYNEQFF. The CDR3 DNA reads as TGTGCCACCAGTGATTTACCTTCGACAGCCTACAATGAGCAGTTCTTC.

This clone was seen just once. V is TRBV2 and J is TRBJ1-5; TRBD1 aligns across 7 bases. The CDR3 consists of 15 residues. The ends lost 6 bases at V and 4 bases at J; junction bases unmatched: 9. Per the germline V gene, CDR1 is SNHLY and CDR2 is FYNNEI. CDR3 region: CASRDSRGWNQPQHF. In nucleotides, the CDR3 is TGTGCCAGCAGAGATTCCAGGGGGTGGAATCAGCCCCAGCATTTT.

The rearrangement uses TRBV5-4 and TRBJ1-2, with 8 bases aligning to TRBD1. CDR1 is SGHNT and CDR2 is YYREEE in the germline V gene (reference sequence). The J segment lost 1 base and the V segment lost 0 bases, leaving 2 bases of the junction unmatched. This CDR3 contains 15 residues. CDR3 protein: CASSLAGGSNYGYTF. CDR3 nucleotides: TGTGCCAGCAGCTTGGCAGGGGGCAGTAACTATGGCTACACCTTC. Full variable domain (rest looked up from reference TRBV5-4 and TRBJ1-2): ETGVTQSPTHLIKTRGQQVTLRCSSQSGHNTVSWYQQALGQGPQFIFQYYREEENGRGNFPPRFSGLQFPNYSSELNVNALELDDSALYLCASSLAGGSNYGYTFGSGTRLTVV.

The V and J genes are TRBV19 and TRBJ1-1; the match to TRBD1 covers 7 bases. The germline CDR1 and CDR2 sequences are LNHDA and SQIVND (reference sequence). Unmatched junction bases numbered 5, after V lost 6 bases and J lost 1 base. There are 14 residues in the CDR3. This CDR3 is CASRTGQTNTEAFF. For the CDR3, the DNA is TGTGCCAGTAGGACGGGACAGACGAACACTGAAGCTTTCTTT.

Ten or more counts support this clone. The chain uses TRBV4-2 and TRBJ2-1; D is ambiguous. Germline CDR1 reads LGHNA; CDR2 reads YNFKEQ. Trimming took 10 bases from V and 4 from J, leaving 8 bases between them. The CDR3 contains 11 residues. CDR3 sequence (DNA): TGTGCCATCCGAACTTACAATGAGCAGTTCTTC. It yields the protein CAIRTYNEQFF.

The sample holds one count of this clone. The chain joins TRBV5-4 to TRBJ1-5, with 8 bases aligning to TRBD1. The germline V gene has CDR1 SGHNT and CDR2 YYREEE (reference sequence). There are 14 residues in the CDR3. The V gene end was trimmed by 4 bases and the J gene end by 4 bases; junction bases not matched to a gene: 4. This chain's CDR3 is CASSEGQGNQPQHF. The CDR3 bases are TGTGCCAGCAGCGAAGGACAGGGTAATCAGCCCCAGCATTTT.

The chain is built from TRBV25-1 and TRBJ2-1; possibly TRBD2 for D (5 bases). The V and J ends lost 5 bases and 6 bases respectively, with 14 bases between them. This CDR3 has 14 residues. CDR1 and CDR2 from the germline V gene are MGHDK and SYGVNS. The CDR3 sequence is CASSRLASPNEQFF. DNA of the CDR3: TGTGCCAGCAGTAGGCTAGCCAGCCCCAATGAGCAGTTCTTC.

The chain combines TRBV12-3 or TRBV12-4 with TRBJ1-2; possible D gene TRBD1, 5 bases. There are 12 residues in the CDR3. The V gene lost 10 bases and the J gene lost 1 base, with 10 bases spanning the gap. The CDR3 nucleotides read TGTGCCACCTGGGGGGGTAACTATGGCTACACCTTC. Its protein product is CATWGGNYGYTF.

This clone has a single count. The chain couples TRBV29-1 to TRBJ1-2; TRBD1 agrees at 7 bases. The CDR3 sequence is 13 residues long. The germline CDR1 and CDR2 sequences are SQVTM and ANQGSEA. V trimming: 4 bases; J trimming: 7 bases; junction bases outside the gene matches: 9. The CDR3 spells CSVGQGKGGGYTF. The CDR3 nucleotides are TGCAGCGTTGGACAGGGAAAAGGAGGTGGCTACACCTTC. The complete variable domain, with remaining parts taken from reference TRBV29-1 and TRBJ1-2, reads SAVISQKPSRDICQRGTSLTIQCQVDSQVTMMFWYRQQPGQSLTLIATANQGSEATYESGFVIDKFPISRPNLTFSTLTVSNMSPEDSSIYLCSVGQGKGGGYTFGSGTRLTVV.

V gene TRBV6-5 combines with J gene TRBJ2-2; a possible D gene is TRBD2 (5 bases). The length of the CDR3 is 16 residues. Germline CDR1 is MNHEY and CDR2 is SVGAGI. V lost 2 bases and J lost 2, with 12 bases in between. This chain's CDR3 is CASSYGNGVNTGELFF. As DNA, the CDR3 is TGTGCCAGCAGTTACGGAAACGGGGTAAACACCGGGGAGCTGTTTTTT.

The DNA for the CDR3 is TGTGCCAGTAGTATAGATCAGAATGCTTATGGCTACACCTTC. Its translation: CASSIDQNAYGYTF. The rearrangement links TRBV19 to TRBJ1-2; D gene ambiguous. Per germline, CDR1 LNHDA and CDR2 SQIVND (reference sequence). The CDR3 sequence is 14 residues long. The V and J ends lost 0 bases and 5 bases respectively, with 10 bases between them.

The chain uses TRBV10-3 and TRBJ1-3; the match to TRBD1 covers 8 bases. The CDR3 totals 15 residues. The V gene's germline CDR1 is ENHRY and CDR2 SYGVKD. V trimming: 10 bases; J trimming: 0 bases; junction bases outside the gene matches: 8. The CDR3 spells CATGGQAVSGNTIYF. The CDR3 region has the DNA TGTGCCACTGGGGGACAGGCTGTCTCTGGAAACACCATATATTTT.

V usage is TRBV9 and J usage is TRBJ1-2; D may be TRBD1 (5 bases). The CDR3 is 15 residues long. Trimming took 4 bases from V and 2 from J, leaving 15 bases between them. The germline V gene encodes CDR1 SGDLS and CDR2 YYNGEE. The CDR3 DNA sequence: TGTGCCAGCAGCTTGGGGGAGGGGAACAACTATGGCTACACCTTC. Translated: CASSLGEGNNYGYTF.

The chain links TRBV18 to TRBJ2-1; weak D call: TRBD1 (5 bases). Germline V gene lookup returns CDR1 KGHSH and CDR2 LQKENI. The CDR3 is 11 residues long. The germline V and J ends were trimmed by 4 bases and 11 bases, with 9 bases remaining between them. The CDR3 reads CASSLQVQQFF. The CDR3 coding sequence is TGTGCCAGCTCACTACAGGTGCAGCAGTTCTTC.

V is TRBV9 and J is TRBJ2-1; 11 bases map to TRBD2. CDR3 length: 15 residues. Germline V gene lookup returns CDR1 SGDLS and CDR2 YYNGEE. With V trimmed by 0 bases and J by 8 bases, 4 bases remained unmatched. The CDR3 DNA reads TGTGCCAGCAGCGTAGTAGCGGGAGGGCCCTATGAGCAGTTCTTC. This encodes CASSVVAGGPYEQFF.

This clone has just a few counts. V gene TRBV25-1 combines with J gene TRBJ2-7, with a weak D call TRBD1 (6 bases). Trimming took 6 bases from V and 1 from J, leaving 16 bases between them. Germline V gives CDR1 MGHDK, CDR2 SYGVNS. This CDR3 has 15 amino acids. In nucleotides, the CDR3 is TGTGCCAGCAGCAGTCCCGGGACACGGTCCTACGAGCAGTACTTC. Amino acid sequence: CASSSPGTRSYEQYF.

The chain combines TRBV18 with TRBJ2-7; 7 bases fit TRBD1. CDR1 and CDR2 (germline): KGHSH, LQKENI. V lost 3 bases, J lost 2 bases, and 4 bases stayed unmatched. This CDR3 contains 14 residues. The CDR3 nucleotides are TGTGCCAGCTCACCCCGACAGGGCACCTACGAGCAGTACTTC. Protein product: CASSPRQGTYEQYF.

On this clone: Other DNA sequences from this sample encode an identical CDR3 as well. The chain links TRBV18 to TRBJ1-1; TRBD1 might be the D (5 bases). There are 12 residues in the CDR3. Trimming removed 3 bases from V and 5 bases from J, with 7 bases in between. The germline V gene encodes CDR1 KGHSH and CDR2 LQKENI. The DNA of the CDR3 is TGTGCCAGCTCACCGGGGCGGACTGAAGCTTTCTTT. Protein: CASSPGRTEAFF.

The chain uses TRBV7-2 and TRBJ2-3, with 12 bases aligning to TRBD2. The germline V gene has CDR1 SGHTA and CDR2 FQGNSA. With 2 bases clipped from V and 0 bases from J, the junction kept 3 bases outside the gene matches. CDR3 length equals 17 residues. CDR3 bases: TGTGCCAGCAGCTTACGGCTAGCGGGGGGGAGCACAGATACGCAGTATTTT. Translated, it gives CASSLRLAGGSTDTQYF.

The chain carries TRBV19 and TRBJ2-1; weak D call: TRBD2 (6 bases). Germline assignment: CDR1 LNHDA and CDR2 SQIVND (reference sequence). V dropped 5 bases and J dropped 2 bases, with 13 bases sitting between them. The CDR3 extends over 15 amino acids. The CDR3, as DNA: TGTGCCAGTAGTGAGGGCGGGGCGACCTACAATGAGCAGTTCTTC. Amino acid sequence: CASSEGGATYNEQFF.

Ten or more counts support this clone. This rearrangement joins TRBV7-9 to TRBJ2-2; possible D gene TRBD2, 6 bases. Germline V gives CDR1 SEHNR, CDR2 FQNEAQ (reference sequence). V gave up 5 bases and J gave up 4 bases, with 14 bases separating them. The CDR3 is 15 residues long. CDR3 nucleotide sequence: TGTGCCAGCAGCCCGGGGCCCGGGAGCACCGGGGAGCTGTTTTTT. It is translated as CASSPGPGSTGELFF.

The chain is built from TRBV29-1 and TRBJ1-5; D not certain. The CDR3 runs to 13 residues. Trimming left V 6 bases short and J 3 bases short, with 12 bases between. The germline V gene has CDR1 SQVTM and CDR2 ANQGSEA. CDR3 protein: CSVGDMVNQPQHF. DNA of the CDR3: TGCAGCGTCGGTGACATGGTCAATCAGCCCCAGCATTTT.

The V and J genes are TRBV3-1 (or the pseudogene TRBV3-2) and TRBJ2-3; possible D gene TRBD2, 6 bases. This CDR3 region has 16 residues. Germline loops: CDR1 LGHDT, CDR2 YNNKEL (reference sequence). V lost 1 base and J 1 base, leaving 12 bases between the germline ends. For the CDR3, the DNA is TGTGCCAGCAGCCAAGGGAGGGCAGTGGGCACAGATACGCAGTATTTT. Amino acid sequence: CASSQGRAVGTDTQYF.

The CDR3: CASSLGGIAGSTDTQYF. The CDR3 nucleotides read TGTGCCAGCAGCTTGGGGGGGATAGCGGGAAGCACAGATACGCAGTATTTT. The chain couples TRBV5-4 to TRBJ2-3, with TRBD2 matching 8 bases. The germline gives CDR1 SGHNT, CDR2 YYREEE (reference sequence). J was trimmed by 0 bases and V by 0 bases; bases with no gene match: 6. This CDR3 has 17 residues.

The table lists this clone with a count of one. J is TRBJ1-2 and V is TRBV7-2; 7 bases are shared with TRBD1. Germline loops: CDR1 SGHTA, CDR2 FQGNSA. There are 16 residues in the CDR3. The trim removed 2 bases at V and 8 bases at J, leaving 14 bases unmatched. CDR3 bases: TGTGCCAGCAGCTTATACAGACCGACAGGGAGAGGGGGCTACACCTTC. Translation: CASSLYRPTGRGGYTF.

The gene calls are TRBV7-8 and TRBJ1-1, with 7 bases lining up with TRBD1. The CDR3 runs to 13 residues. Germline V gene data show CDR1 as SGHVS and CDR2 as FQNEAQ. Trimming removed 4 bases from V and 4 bases from J; junction bases left unmatched: 3. CDR3 protein: CASSSQGPTEAFF. The CDR3 nucleotides read TGTGCCAGCAGCTCACAGGGGCCCACTGAAGCTTTCTTT.

The chain is built from TRBV19 and TRBJ2-3; 9 bases line up with TRBD1. This CDR3 is 17 amino acids long. Germline V gene data show CDR1 as LNHDA and CDR2 as SQIVND (reference sequence). The J segment lost 2 bases and the V segment lost 7 bases, leaving 13 bases of the junction unmatched. The CDR3 DNA reads TGTGCCAGTAACGCCGGGGGGACAGGGCTTGCCACAGATACGCAGTATTTT. Translated, it gives CASNAGGTGLATDTQYF.